This T cell receptor beta chain was identified in a study of cytomegalovirus exposure and HLA in healthy donors. The CDR3 runs to 20 residues. With 60 Vbeta and 13 Jbeta primers, the PCR was carried out. Sequencing was performed with immunoSEQ multiplex PCR; in TCRdb, only in-frame clones are kept and a portion is missing. Seen here are 200,000 to 250,000 clones, around 83% observed once, and the top ten hold 1.2% to 1.5%. The TCR was taken from a girl aged 10-17 years in good health and CMV-seronegative. The V call is TRBV21-1, the J call TRBJ2-6; the table's D gene call, TRBD2, was not cross checked with the DNA. TRBV21-1 represents a pseudogene. Source material: PBMCs. The chain's CDR3 is CASSPLSSSCIISGANVLTF. Here the CDR3 DNA reads TGTGCCAGCAGCCCTCTAAGCTCTAGCTGTATAATCTCTGGGGCCAACGTCCTGACTTTC.